The subject of this entry is one T cell receptor (beta chain). Its antigen is not identified. This sample was taken from a study of shared clonotypes between healthy human individuals. General study points: Lower generation probabilities were found for non-shared clonotypes than for those shared by all four donors.

Splitting of each subset's genomic DNA was done evenly across several immunoSEQ plates. The assay was immunoSEQ multiplex PCR, and TCRdb's table has in-frame clones only and misses some. The repertoire holds under 2.5 million clones, with approximately 90% as singletons. V lost 8 bases to trimming and J lost 6 bases, with 19 bases between them. The CDR3 contains 14 residues. Germline CDR1 is LNHDA and CDR2 is SQIVND (reference sequence). The chain employs TRBV19 and TRBJ1-1, with a weak D call TRBD1 (6 bases). The source is a man between 18 and 29 years old in good health. Some clones in this sample may be carry-over from other donors' samples. Sequenced: naive CD4+ T cells from PBMCs. The subset here: CD45RA+ positively selected. The DNA of the CDR3 is TGTGCCAGTCGTAAAGACACAGGGTTCCCTGAAGCTTTCTTT. Amino acids: CASRKDTGFPEAFF.